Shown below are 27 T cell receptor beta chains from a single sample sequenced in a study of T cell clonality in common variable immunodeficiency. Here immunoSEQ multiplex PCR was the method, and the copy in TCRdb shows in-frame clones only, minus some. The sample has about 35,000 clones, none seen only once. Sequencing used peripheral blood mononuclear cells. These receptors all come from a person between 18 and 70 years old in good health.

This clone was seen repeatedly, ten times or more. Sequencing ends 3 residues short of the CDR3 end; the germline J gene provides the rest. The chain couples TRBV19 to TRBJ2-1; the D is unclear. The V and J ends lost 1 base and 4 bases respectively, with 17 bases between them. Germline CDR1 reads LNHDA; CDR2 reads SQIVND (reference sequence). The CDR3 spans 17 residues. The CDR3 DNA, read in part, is TGTGCCAGTAGTATAGCCCCTCCCCGAGCCCGTTACAATGAG. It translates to CASSIAPPRARYNE. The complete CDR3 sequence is CASSIAPPRARYNEQFF.

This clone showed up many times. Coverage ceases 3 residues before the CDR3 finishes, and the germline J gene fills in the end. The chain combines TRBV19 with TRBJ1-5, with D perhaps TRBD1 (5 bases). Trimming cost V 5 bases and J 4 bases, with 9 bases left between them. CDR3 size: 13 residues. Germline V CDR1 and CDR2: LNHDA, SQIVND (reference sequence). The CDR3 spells CASSRGVNQPQHF. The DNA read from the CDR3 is TGTGCCAGTAGTCGAGGGGTTAATCAGCCC.

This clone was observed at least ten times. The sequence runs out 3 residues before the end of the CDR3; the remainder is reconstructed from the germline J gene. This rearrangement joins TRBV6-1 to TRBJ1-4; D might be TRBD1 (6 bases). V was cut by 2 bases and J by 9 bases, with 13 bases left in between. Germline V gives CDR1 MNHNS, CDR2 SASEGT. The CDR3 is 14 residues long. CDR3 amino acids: CASSERWQGKKLFF. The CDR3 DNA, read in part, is TGTGCCAGCAGTGAAAGGTGGCAGGGGAAAAAA.

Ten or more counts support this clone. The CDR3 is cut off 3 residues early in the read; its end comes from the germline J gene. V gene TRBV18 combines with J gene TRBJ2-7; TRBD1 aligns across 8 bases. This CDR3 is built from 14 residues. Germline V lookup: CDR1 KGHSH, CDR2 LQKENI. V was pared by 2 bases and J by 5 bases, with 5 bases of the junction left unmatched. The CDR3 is CASSPTGQGNEQYF. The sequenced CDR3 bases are TGTGCCAGCTCACCAACTGGACAGGGTAACGAG.

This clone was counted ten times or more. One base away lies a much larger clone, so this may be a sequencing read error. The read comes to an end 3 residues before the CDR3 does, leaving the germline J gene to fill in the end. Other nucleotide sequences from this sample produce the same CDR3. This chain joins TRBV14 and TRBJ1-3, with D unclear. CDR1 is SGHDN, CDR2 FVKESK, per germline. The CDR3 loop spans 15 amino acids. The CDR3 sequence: CASSPQSASGNTIYF. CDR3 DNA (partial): TGTGCCAGCAGCCCACAAAGCGCCTCTGGAAACACT.

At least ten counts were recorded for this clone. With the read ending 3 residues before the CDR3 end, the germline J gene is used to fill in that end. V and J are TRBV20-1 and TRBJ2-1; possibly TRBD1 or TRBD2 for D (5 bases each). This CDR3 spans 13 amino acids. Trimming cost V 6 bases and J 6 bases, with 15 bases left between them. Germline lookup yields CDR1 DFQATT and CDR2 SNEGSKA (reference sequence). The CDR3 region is CSAFDRGSNEQFF. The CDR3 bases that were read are TGCAGTGCATTCGACAGAGGGAGCAATGAG.

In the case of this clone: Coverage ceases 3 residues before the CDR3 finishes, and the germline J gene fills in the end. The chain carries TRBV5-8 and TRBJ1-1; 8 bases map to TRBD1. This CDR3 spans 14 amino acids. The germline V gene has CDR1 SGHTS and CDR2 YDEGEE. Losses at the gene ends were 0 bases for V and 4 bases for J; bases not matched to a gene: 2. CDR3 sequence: CASSLADRVTEAFF. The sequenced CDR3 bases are TGTGCCAGCAGCTTGGCGGACAGGGTCACTGAA.

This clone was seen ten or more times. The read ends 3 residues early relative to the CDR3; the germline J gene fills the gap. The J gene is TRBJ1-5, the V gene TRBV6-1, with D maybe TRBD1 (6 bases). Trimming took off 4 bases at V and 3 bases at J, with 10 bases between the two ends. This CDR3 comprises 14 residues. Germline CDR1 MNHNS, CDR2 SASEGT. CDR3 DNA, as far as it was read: TGTGCCAGCAGTGCCGGACAGTTCAATCAGCCC. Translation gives CASSAGQFNQP. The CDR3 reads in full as CASSAGQFNQPQHF.

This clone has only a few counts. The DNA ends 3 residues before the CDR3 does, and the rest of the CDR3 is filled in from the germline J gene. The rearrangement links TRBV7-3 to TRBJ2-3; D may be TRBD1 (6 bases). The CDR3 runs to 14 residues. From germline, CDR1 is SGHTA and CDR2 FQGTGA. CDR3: CASSVTGTWETQYF. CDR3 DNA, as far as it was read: TGTGCCAGCAGCGTTACAGGGACGTGGGAGACG.

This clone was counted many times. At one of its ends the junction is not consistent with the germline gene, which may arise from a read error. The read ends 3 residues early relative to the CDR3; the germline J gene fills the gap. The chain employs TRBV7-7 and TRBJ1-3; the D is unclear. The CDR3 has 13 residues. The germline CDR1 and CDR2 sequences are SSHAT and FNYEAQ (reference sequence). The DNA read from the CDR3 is TGTGCTAGCAGCTTAGGTCCTAGAAACACC. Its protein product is CASSLGPRNT. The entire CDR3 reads CASSLGPRNTIYF.

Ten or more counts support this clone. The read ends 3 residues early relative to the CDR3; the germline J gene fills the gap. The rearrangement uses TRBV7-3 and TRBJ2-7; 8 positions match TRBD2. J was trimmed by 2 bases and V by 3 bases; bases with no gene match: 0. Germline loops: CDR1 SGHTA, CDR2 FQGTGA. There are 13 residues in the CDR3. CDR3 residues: CASSLGLAYEQYF. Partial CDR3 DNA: TGTGCCAGCAGCTTGGGACTAGCCTACGAG.

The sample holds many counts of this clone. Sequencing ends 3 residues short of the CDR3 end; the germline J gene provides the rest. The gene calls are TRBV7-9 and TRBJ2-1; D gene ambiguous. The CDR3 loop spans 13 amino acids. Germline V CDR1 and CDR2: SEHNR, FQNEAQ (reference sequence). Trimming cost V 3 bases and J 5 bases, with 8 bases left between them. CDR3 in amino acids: CASSLIPNNEQFF. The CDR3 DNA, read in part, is TGTGCCAGCAGCTTGATACCTAACAATGAG.

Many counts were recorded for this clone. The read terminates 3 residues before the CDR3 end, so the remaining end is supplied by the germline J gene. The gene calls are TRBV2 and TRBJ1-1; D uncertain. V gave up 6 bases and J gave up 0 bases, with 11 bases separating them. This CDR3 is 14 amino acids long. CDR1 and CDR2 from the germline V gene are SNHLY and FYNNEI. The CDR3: CASREGLMNTEAFF. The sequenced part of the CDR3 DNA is TGTGCCAGCAGGGAGGGTCTTATGAACACTGAA.

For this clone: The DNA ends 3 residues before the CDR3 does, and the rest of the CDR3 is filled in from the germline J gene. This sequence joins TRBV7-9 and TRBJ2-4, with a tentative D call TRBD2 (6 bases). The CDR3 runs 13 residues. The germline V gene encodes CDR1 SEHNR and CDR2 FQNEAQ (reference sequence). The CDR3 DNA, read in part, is TGTGCCAGCAGCTTAGACGGGGGAGGCAGT. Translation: CASSLDGGGS. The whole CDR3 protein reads CASSLDGGGSQYF.

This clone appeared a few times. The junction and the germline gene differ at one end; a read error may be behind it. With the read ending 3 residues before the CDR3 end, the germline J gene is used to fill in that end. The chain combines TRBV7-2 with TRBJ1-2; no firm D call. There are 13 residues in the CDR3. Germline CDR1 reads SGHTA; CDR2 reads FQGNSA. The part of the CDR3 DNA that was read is TGTGCCAGCAACTTAGGCGGGAGCTATGAC. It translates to CASNLGGSYD. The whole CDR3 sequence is CASNLGGSYDYTF.

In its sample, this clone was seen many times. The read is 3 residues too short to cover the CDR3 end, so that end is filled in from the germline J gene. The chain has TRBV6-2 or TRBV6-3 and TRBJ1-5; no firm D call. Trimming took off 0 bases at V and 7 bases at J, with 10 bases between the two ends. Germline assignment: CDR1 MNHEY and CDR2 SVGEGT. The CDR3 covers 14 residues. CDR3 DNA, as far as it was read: TGTGCCAGCAGTTACTCATCCTTCAGGCAGCCC. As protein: CASSYSSFRQP. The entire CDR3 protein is CASSYSSFRQPQHF.

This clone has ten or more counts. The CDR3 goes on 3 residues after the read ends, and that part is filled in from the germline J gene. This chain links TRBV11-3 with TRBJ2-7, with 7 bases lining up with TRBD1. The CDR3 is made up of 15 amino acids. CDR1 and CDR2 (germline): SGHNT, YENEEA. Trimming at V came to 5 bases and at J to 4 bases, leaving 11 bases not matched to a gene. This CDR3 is CASSPSRQGVYEQYF. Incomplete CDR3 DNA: TGTGCCAGCAGCCCAAGCCGGCAGGGGGTGTACGAG.

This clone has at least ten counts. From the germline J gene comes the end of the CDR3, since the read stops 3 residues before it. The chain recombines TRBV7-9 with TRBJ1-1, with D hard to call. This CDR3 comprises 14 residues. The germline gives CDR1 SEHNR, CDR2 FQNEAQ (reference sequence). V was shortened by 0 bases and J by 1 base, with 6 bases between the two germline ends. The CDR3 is CASSLARKNTEAFF. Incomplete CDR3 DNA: TGTGCCAGCAGCTTAGCGCGGAAGAACACTGAA.

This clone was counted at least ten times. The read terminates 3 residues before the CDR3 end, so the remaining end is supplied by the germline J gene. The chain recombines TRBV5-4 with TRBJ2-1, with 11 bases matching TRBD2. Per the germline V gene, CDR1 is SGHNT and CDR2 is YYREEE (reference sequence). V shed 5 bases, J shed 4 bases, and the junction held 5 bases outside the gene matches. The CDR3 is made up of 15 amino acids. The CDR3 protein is CASRPRTSGYNEQFF. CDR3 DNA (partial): TGTGCCAGCAGACCGCGGACTAGCGGGTACAATGAG.

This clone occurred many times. The sequenced CDR3 bases are TGTGCCAGTATCCGGGGTGCTACG. It translates to CASIRGAT. The entire CDR3 protein is CASIRGATQYF. The chain carries TRBV19 and TRBJ2-3; D is possibly TRBD2 (5 bases). The read terminates 3 residues ahead of where the CDR3 ends, so the germline J gene completes it. V dropped 7 bases and J dropped 8 bases, with 10 bases sitting between them. Germline V CDR1 and CDR2: LNHDA, SQIVND (reference sequence). This CDR3 comprises 11 residues.

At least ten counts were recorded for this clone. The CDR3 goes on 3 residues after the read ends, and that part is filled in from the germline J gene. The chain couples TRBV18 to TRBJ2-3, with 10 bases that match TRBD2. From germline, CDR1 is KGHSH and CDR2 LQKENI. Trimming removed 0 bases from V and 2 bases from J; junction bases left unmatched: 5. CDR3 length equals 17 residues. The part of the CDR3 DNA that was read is TGTGCCAGCTCACCACCGACTAGCGGGCTGGACACAGATACG. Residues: CASSPPTSGLDTDT. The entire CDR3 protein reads CASSPPTSGLDTDTQYF.

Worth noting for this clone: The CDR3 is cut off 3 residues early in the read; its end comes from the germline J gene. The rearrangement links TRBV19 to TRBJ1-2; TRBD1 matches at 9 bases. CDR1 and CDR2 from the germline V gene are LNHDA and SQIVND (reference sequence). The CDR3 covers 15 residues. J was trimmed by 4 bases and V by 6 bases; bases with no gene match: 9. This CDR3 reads CASSGGRDRVYGYTF. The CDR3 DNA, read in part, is TGTGCCAGTAGCGGAGGGCGGGACAGGGTCTATGGC.

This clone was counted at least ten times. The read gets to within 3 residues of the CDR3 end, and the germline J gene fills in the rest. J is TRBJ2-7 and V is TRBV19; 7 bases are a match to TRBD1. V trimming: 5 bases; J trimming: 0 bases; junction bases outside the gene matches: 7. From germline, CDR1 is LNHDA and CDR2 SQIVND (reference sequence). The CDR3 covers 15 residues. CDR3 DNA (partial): TGTGCCAGTAGTGCCGACAGGGAATCCTCCTACGAG. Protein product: CASSADRESSYE. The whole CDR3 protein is CASSADRESSYEQYF. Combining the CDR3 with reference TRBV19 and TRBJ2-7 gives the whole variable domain DGGITQSPKYLFRKEGQNVTLSCEQNLNHDAMYWYRQDPGQGLRLIYYSQIVNDFQKGDIAEGYSVSREKKESFPLTVTSAQKNPTAFYLCASSADRESSYEQYFGPGTRLTVT.

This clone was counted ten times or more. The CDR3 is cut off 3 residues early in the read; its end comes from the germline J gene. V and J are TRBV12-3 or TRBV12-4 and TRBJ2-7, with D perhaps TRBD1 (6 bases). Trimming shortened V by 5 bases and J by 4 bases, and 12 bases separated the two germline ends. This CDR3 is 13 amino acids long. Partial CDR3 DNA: TGTGCCAGCAGTACTCCCCAGGGGTACGAG. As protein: CASSTPQGYE. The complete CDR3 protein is CASSTPQGYEQYF.

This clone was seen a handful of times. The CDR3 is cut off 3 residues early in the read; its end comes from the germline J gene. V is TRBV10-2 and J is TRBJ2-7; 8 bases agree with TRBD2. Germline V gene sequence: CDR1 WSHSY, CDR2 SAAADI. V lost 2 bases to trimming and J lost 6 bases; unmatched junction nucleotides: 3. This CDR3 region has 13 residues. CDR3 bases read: TGCGCCAGCAGTGAGACTAGCGGAGCCGAG. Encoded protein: CASSETSGAE. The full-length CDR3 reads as CASSETSGAEQYF.

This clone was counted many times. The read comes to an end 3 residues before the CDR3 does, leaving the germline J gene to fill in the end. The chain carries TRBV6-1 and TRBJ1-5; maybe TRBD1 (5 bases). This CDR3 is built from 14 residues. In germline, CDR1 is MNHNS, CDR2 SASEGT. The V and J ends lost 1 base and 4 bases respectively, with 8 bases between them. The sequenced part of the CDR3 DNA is TGTGCCAGCAGTGAAGAGGCAGGGAATCAGCCC. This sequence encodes CASSEEAGNQP. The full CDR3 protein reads CASSEEAGNQPQHF.

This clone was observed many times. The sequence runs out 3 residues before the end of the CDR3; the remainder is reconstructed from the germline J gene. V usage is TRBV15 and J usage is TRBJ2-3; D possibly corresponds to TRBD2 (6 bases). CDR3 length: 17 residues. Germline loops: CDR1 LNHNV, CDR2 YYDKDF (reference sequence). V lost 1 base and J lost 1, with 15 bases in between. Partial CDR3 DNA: TGTGCCACCAGCAGAGCTAGGGACTCGCTCGGCACAGATACG. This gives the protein CATSRARDSLGTDT. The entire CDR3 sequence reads CATSRARDSLGTDTQYF.